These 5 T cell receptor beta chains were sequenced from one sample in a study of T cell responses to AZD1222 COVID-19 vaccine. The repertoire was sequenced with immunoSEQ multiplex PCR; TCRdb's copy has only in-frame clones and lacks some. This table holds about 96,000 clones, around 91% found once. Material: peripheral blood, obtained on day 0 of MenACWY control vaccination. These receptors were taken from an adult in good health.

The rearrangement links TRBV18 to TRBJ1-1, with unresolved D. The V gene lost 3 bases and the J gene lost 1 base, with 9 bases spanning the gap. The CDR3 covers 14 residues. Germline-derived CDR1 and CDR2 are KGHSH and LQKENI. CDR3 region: CASSPLHGNTEAFF. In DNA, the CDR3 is TGTGCCAGCTCACCTCTGCATGGGAACACTGAAGCTTTCTTT.

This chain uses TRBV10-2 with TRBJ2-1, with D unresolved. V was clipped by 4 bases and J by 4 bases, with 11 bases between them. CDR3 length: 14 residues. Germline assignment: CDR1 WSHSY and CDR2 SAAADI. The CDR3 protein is CASSATAAYNEQFF. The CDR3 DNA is TGCGCCAGCAGTGCGACCGCAGCATACAATGAGCAGTTCTTC.

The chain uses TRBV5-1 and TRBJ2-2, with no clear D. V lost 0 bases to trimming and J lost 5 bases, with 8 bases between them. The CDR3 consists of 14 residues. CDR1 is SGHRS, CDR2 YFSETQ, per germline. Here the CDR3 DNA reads TGCGCCAGCAGCTTGGAACAAAAGACCGGGGAGCTGTTTTTT. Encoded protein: CASSLEQKTGELFF.

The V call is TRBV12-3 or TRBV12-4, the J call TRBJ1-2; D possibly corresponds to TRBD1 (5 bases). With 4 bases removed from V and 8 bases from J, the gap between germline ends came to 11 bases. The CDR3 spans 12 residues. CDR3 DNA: TGTGCCAGCAGTTCCGGAGGGGCCGGCTACACCTTC. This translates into CASSSGGAGYTF.

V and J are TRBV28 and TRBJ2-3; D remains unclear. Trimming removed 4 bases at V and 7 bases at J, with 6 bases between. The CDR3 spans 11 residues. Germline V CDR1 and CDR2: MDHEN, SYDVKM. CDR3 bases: TGTGCCAGCAGTTCCGGATATACGCAGTATTTT. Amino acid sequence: CASSSGYTQYF.